The rows below give T cell receptor beta chains drawn from one sample of a study of shared clonotypes between healthy human individuals. The data were produced by immunoSEQ multiplex PCR, yet TCRdb's version contains in-frame clones alone and is incomplete. The table has some 630,000 clones, roughly 78% seen once. The sample comprised memory CD4+ T cells sorted from blood. The origin of the receptors is a woman younger than 45 in good health. Both conserved end residues are part of each CDR3. The D gene is left open where the match is weak. Clone sizes are given selectively: once, few, many, or a class where the clone is expanded.

V: TRBV28; size: NA; J: TRBJ1-5; D: TRBD1; DNA: TGTGCCAGCAGACCAAGGACAGGGGGCTTCAATCAGCCCCAGCATTTT; CDR3: CASRPRTGGFNQPQHF
V: TRBV19; size: NA; J: TRBJ2-5; D: NA; DNA: TGTGCCAGTAGCCTGAGATCGGGCTTCCAAGAGACCCAGTACTTC; CDR3: CASSLRSGFQETQYF
V: TRBV5-4; size: NA; J: TRBJ2-4; D: NA; DNA: TGTGCCAGCAGCCCGGACAGTCTCAAAAACATTCAGTACTTC; CDR3: CASSPDSLKNIQYF
V: TRBV7-2; size: NA; J: TRBJ1-2; D: TRBD1; DNA: TGTGCCAGCAGACAAGGACAGGGGGAGGGCTACACCTTC; CDR3: CASRQGQGEGYTF
V: TRBV11-2; size: NA; J: TRBJ2-1; D: NA; DNA: TGTGCCAGCAGCTTAACTAGATACAATGAGCAGTTCTTC; CDR3: CASSLTRYNEQFF
V: TRBV5-4; size: NA; J: TRBJ1-4; D: TRBD1; DNA: TGTGCCAGCAGCTCAACCGGGACAGGGTTTAGGGAAAAACTGTTTTTT; CDR3: CASSSTGTGFREKLFF
V: TRBV28; size: NA; J: TRBJ1-5; D: TRBD1; DNA: TGTGCCAGCAGTCTCACAGGGGGTAATCAGCCCCAGCATTTT; CDR3: CASSLTGGNQPQHF
V: TRBV28; size: NA; J: TRBJ2-7; D: NA; DNA: TGTGCCAGCAGTAGCGGACTCCTCTACACCGCCTACGAGCAGTACTTC; CDR3: CASSSGLLYTAYEQYF
V: TRBV6-1; size: NA; J: TRBJ1-5; D: TRBD1; DNA: TGTGCCAGTGCGGACAGGGCAAATCAGCCCCAGCATTTT; CDR3: CASADRANQPQHF
V: TRBV6-6; size: NA; J: TRBJ1-1; D: NA; DNA: TGTGCCAGCAGGCCACAGGGGAACACTGAAGCTTTCTTT; CDR3: CASRPQGNTEAFF
V: TRBV5-5; size: NA; J: TRBJ2-2; D: TRBD1; DNA: TGTGCCAGCAGTGTCCGTTCGACAGGGACGAACACCGGGGAGCTGTTTTTT; CDR3: CASSVRSTGTNTGELFF
V: TRBV27; size: NA; J: TRBJ1-1; D: NA; DNA: TGTGCCAGCAGAAAAGCCAGGGGACCCATGAACACTGAAGCTTTCTTT; CDR3: CASRKARGPMNTEAFF
V: TRBV7-8; size: NA; J: TRBJ1-5; D: NA; DNA: TGTGCCAGCAGCCCGGGCCGAACCTTCAGCAATCAGCCCCAGCATTTT; CDR3: CASSPGRTFSNQPQHF
V: TRBV5-1; size: once; J: TRBJ2-5; D: TRBD2; DNA: TGCGCCAGCAGACGCCTTAGCGGGAGTGTGGGTGAAGAGACCCAGTACTTC; CDR3: CASRRLSGSVGEETQYF
V: TRBV28; size: NA; J: TRBJ2-7; D: TRBD2; DNA: TGTGCCAGCATAGGAGGGAGCGTAATAGGGACTAGCGGGATATATTACGAGCAGTACTTC; CDR3: CASIGGSVIGTSGIYYEQYF
V: TRBV11-3; size: NA; J: TRBJ2-1; D: TRBD2; DNA: TGTGCCAGCAGCCCGGGGACTAGCGGGAAAGGGGTAAGAAATGAGCAGTTCTTC; CDR3: CASSPGTSGKGVRNEQFF
V: TRBV28; size: NA; J: TRBJ2-3; D: TRBD2; DNA: TGTGCCAGCAGCCTAGCGGGAGATGCAGATACGCAGTATTTT; CDR3: CASSLAGDADTQYF
V: TRBV19; size: NA; J: TRBJ1-5; D: TRBD1; DNA: TGTGCCAGTAAGGGGGGACAGGGTAATCAGCCCCAGCATTTT; CDR3: CASKGGQGNQPQHF
V: TRBV4-2; size: NA; J: TRBJ2-7; D: NA; DNA: TGTGCCAGCAGCCAAGGGGGGGACGAGCAGTACTTC; CDR3: CASSQGGDEQYF
V: TRBV9; size: once; J: TRBJ1-1; D: NA; DNA: TGTGCCAGCAGCGTTGGGGGCAGAAGGGTGAACACTGAAGCTTTCTTT; CDR3: CASSVGGRRVNTEAFF
V: TRBV14; size: NA; J: TRBJ2-5; D: NA; DNA: TGTGCCAGCAGCCAAGGGAGAGAAGAGACCCAGTACTTC; CDR3: CASSQGREETQYF
V: TRBV5-1; size: NA; J: TRBJ1-1; D: TRBD1; DNA: TGCGCCAGCAGCCGGACAGGGGGCGAGAGCACTGAAGCTTTCTTT; CDR3: CASSRTGGESTEAFF
V: TRBV6-1; size: NA; J: TRBJ1-1; D: NA; DNA: TGTGCCAGCAGATTAACTGAGATGAACACTGAAGCTTTCTTT; CDR3: CASRLTEMNTEAFF
V: TRBV15; size: NA; J: TRBJ2-1; D: TRBD2; DNA: TGTGCCACCAGCAGAGATTTGGGACTAGCGAGCAATGAGCAGTTCTTC; CDR3: CATSRDLGLASNEQFF
V: TRBV27; size: NA; J: TRBJ2-7; D: NA; DNA: TGTGCCAGCAGTTTCCAGGGTTCAGGCGAGCAGTACTTC; CDR3: CASSFQGSGEQYF
V: TRBV4-2; size: NA; J: TRBJ2-3; D: NA; DNA: TGTGCCAGCAGCCAAGAGCTTCAGAGGCGGGGATGGGCAGATACGCAGTATTTT; CDR3: CASSQELQRRGWADTQYF
V: TRBV18; size: NA; J: TRBJ1-5; D: TRBD1; DNA: TGTGCCAGCTCACCGACAGGGGAGGATCAGCCCCAGCATTTT; CDR3: CASSPTGEDQPQHF
V: TRBV19; size: NA; J: TRBJ2-3; D: NA; DNA: TGTGCCAGTAGTAACCCCCGGGGCACAGATACGCAGTATTTT; CDR3: CASSNPRGTDTQYF
V: TRBV6-6; size: NA; J: TRBJ2-7; D: TRBD1; DNA: TGTGCCAGCAGTCGTGGACAGGGGGCCTACGAGCAGTACTTC; CDR3: CASSRGQGAYEQYF